The 24 T cell receptor beta chains in this list originate from one sample, sequenced in a study of cytomegalovirus exposure and HLA in healthy donors. 13 Jbeta primers and 60 Vbeta primers were used for the PCR. Assay used: immunoSEQ multiplex PCR; TCRdb lists only in-frame clones, some missing. Of about 140,000 clones in the sample, about 61% are singletons; the top ten hold 2.4%. Input material: PBMCs. The receptors shown here come from a woman in her thirties or forties in good health and CMV-seronegative.

This chain uses TRBV5-1 with TRBJ2-7; no definite D call. The CDR3 extends over 14 amino acids. Trimming removed 2 bases from V and 1 base from J, with 10 bases in between. Germline V lookup: CDR1 SGHRS, CDR2 YFSETQ. CDR3 loop: CASSFGFSSYEQYF. The DNA of the CDR3 is TGCGCCAGCAGCTTTGGCTTCTCATCCTACGAGCAGTACTTC.

The chain links TRBV30 to TRBJ2-7; D remains ambiguous. Trimming pared 1 base from V and 7 bases from J, leaving 8 bases between. Germline V gene lookup returns CDR1 GTSNPN and CDR2 SVGIG (reference sequence). The CDR3 has 11 residues. The DNA of the CDR3 is TGTGCCTGGAGTGAAACTCGGGAGCAGTACTTC. This gives the protein CAWSETREQYF.

The gene calls are TRBV7-2 and TRBJ1-2, with TRBD1 identical over 9 bases. The ends lost 1 base at V and 4 bases at J; junction bases unmatched: 1. CDR3 length: 14 residues. Per the germline V gene, CDR1 is SGHTA and CDR2 is FQGNSA. The DNA of the CDR3 is TGTGCCAGCAGCTTAGACAGGGGGCCCTATGGCTACACCTTC. Amino acids: CASSLDRGPYGYTF. The variable domain in full, with the rest retrieved from reference TRBV7-2 and TRBJ1-2, is GAGVSQSPSNKVTEKGKDVELRCDPISGHTALYWYRQSLGQGLEFLIYFQGNSAPDKSGLPSDRFSAERTGGSVSTLTIQRTQQEDSAVYLCASSLDRGPYGYTFGSGTRLTVV.

V usage is TRBV11-1 and J usage is TRBJ1-1; D is perhaps TRBD1 (6 bases). Trimming removed 2 bases from V and 6 bases from J, with 16 bases in between. The germline V gene has CDR1 SGHAT and CDR2 FQDESV (reference sequence). The CDR3 length is 15 residues. CDR3 DNA: TGTGCCAGCAGCTTAAGAAGGGGGGGAACCGCTGAAGCTTTCTTT. This encodes CASSLRRGGTAEAFF.

V usage is TRBV4-3 and J usage is TRBJ1-6, with 9 positions matching TRBD1. The CDR3 contains 18 residues. V gave up 2 bases and J gave up 11 bases; unmatched junction bases: 16. In germline, CDR1 is LGHNA, CDR2 YSLEER. CDR3 protein: CASSQLSQGQGTITPLHF. Written as DNA, the CDR3 is TGCGCCAGCAGCCAATTATCCCAGGGACAGGGTACAATTACACCCCTCCACTTT.

V and J are TRBV5-1 and TRBJ1-1; no reliable D call. Germline V gene lookup returns CDR1 SGHRS and CDR2 YFSETQ. This CDR3 region has 14 residues. V lost 2 bases and J 1 base, leaving 9 bases between the germline ends. CDR3 DNA sequence: TGCGCCAGCAGCTTAAGAGGAGAGAACACTGAAGCTTTCTTT. As protein: CASSLRGENTEAFF. The entire variable domain, with the rest obtained from reference TRBV5-1 and TRBJ1-1, is as follows: KAGVTQTPRYLIKTRGQQVTLSCSPISGHRSVSWYQQTPGQGLQFLFEYFSETQRNKGNFPGRFSGRQFSNSRSEMNVSTLELGDSALYLCASSLRGENTEAFFGQGTRLTVV.

The rearrangement links TRBV5-1 to TRBJ2-5; 10 bases are a match to TRBD2. The trim removed 0 bases at V and 5 bases at J, leaving 10 bases unmatched. Germline CDR1 and CDR2: SGHRS and YFSETQ. This CDR3 has 17 amino acids. CDR3 bases: TGCGCCAGCAGCTTGGGCCCGAGCGGGGGGGCCTCGGAGACCCAGTACTTC. Residues: CASSLGPSGGASETQYF. Full variable domain (missing parts from reference TRBV5-1 and TRBJ2-5): KAGVTQTPRYLIKTRGQQVTLSCSPISGHRSVSWYQQTPGQGLQFLFEYFSETQRNKGNFPGRFSGRQFSNSRSEMNVSTLELGDSALYLCASSLGPSGGASETQYFGPGTRLLVL.

This chain links TRBV19 with TRBJ2-5; 7 nucleotides line up with TRBD1. Germline trimming cut 5 bases from V and 2 bases from J; bases unmatched to any gene: 2. The CDR3 runs 13 residues. The germline CDR1 and CDR2 sequences are LNHDA and SQIVND (reference sequence). CDR3 protein: CASSGGQQETQYF. DNA of the CDR3: TGTGCCAGTAGTGGGGGACAGCAAGAGACCCAGTACTTC.

This clone was found a few times. The CDR3 spells CSVSFGTQNQPQHF. The CDR3 nucleotides read TGCAGCGTTAGTTTCGGGACACAAAATCAGCCCCAGCATTTT. The chain uses TRBV29-1 and TRBJ1-5; a possible D gene is TRBD1 (6 bases). V was clipped by 5 bases and J by 4 bases, with 15 bases between them. In germline, CDR1 is SQVTM, CDR2 ANQGSEA. The CDR3 consists of 14 residues.

This clone occurred a few times. The J gene is TRBJ2-2, the V gene TRBV7-3; D uncertain. Trimming shortened V by 1 base and J by 7 bases, and 7 bases separated the two germline ends. This CDR3 is 13 amino acids long. CDR1 is SGHTA, CDR2 FQGTGA, per germline. CDR3 in DNA: TGTGCCAGCAGCTTAAGTTCCAACGGGGAGCTGTTTTTT. Residues: CASSLSSNGELFF.

The chain recombines TRBV7-9 with TRBJ1-1; D perhaps matches TRBD1 (5 bases). CDR3 length: 16 amino acids. Trimming took off 5 bases at V and 1 base at J, with 17 bases between the two ends. CDR1 is SEHNR, CDR2 FQNEAQ, per germline (reference sequence). The CDR3 DNA is TGTGCCAGCAGCCATCCGATTCGGACATCGAACACTGAAGCTTTCTTT. Amino acids: CASSHPIRTSNTEAFF.

This clone occurred a few times. This sequence joins TRBV5-1 and TRBJ2-1; 9 nucleotides line up with TRBD2. J lost 6 bases, V lost 0 bases, and 4 bases had no gene match. The CDR3 loop spans 15 amino acids. Germline-derived CDR1 and CDR2 are SGHRS and YFSETQ. The CDR3 DNA follows: TGCGCCAGCAGCTTGGGCGGGACTAGCTTCAATGAGCAGTTCTTC. This gives the protein CASSLGGTSFNEQFF.

This clone has just a few counts. The chain combines TRBV7-2 with TRBJ2-2, with TRBD1 as a possible D gene (7 bases). In germline, CDR1 is SGHTA, CDR2 FQGNSA. There are 14 residues in the CDR3. Trimming removed 6 bases from V and 7 bases from J, with 15 bases in between. The CDR3: CASSPGQGGGELFF. CDR3 nucleotide sequence: TGTGCCAGCAGTCCCGGGCAGGGGGGCGGGGAGCTGTTTTTT.

The gene calls are TRBV9 and TRBJ1-2; D is unclear. The germline gives CDR1 SGDLS, CDR2 YYNGEE. The V and J ends lost 4 bases and 0 bases respectively, with 13 bases between them. This CDR3 has 15 amino acids. The CDR3 reads CASSPSASSNYGYTF. The CDR3 coding sequence is TGTGCCAGCAGCCCTAGCGCCAGTTCTAACTATGGCTACACCTTC.

This sequence joins TRBV6-5 and TRBJ1-2; maybe TRBD1 (6 bases). The CDR3 extends over 13 amino acids. Germline V gene sequence: CDR1 MNHEY, CDR2 SVGAGI. V shed 6 bases and J shed 4 bases, with 12 bases lying between them. Written as DNA, the CDR3 is TGTGCCAGCAGCTTCGCGGACAGCTATGGCTACACCTTC. Protein sequence: CASSFADSYGYTF.

The chain recombines TRBV7-2 with TRBJ1-1; D gene unclear. In germline, CDR1 is SGHTA, CDR2 FQGNSA. The CDR3 is 13 amino acids. V lost 5 bases and J lost 1, with 8 bases in between. CDR3 region: CASSTDTNTEAFF. CDR3 nucleotide sequence: TGTGCCAGCAGCACAGACACGAACACTGAAGCTTTCTTT.

This clone occurred once. The CDR3 DNA reads TGTGCCTGGAGTGTATGGGCAGCTGGAAACACCATATATTTT. It yields the protein CAWSVWAAGNTIYF. This chain links TRBV30 with TRBJ1-3; D gene uncertain. Germline loops: CDR1 GTSNPN, CDR2 SVGIG (reference sequence). This CDR3 comprises 14 residues. The V end lost 0 bases, the J end lost 2 bases, and 8 bases lay between the germline ends. The complete variable domain, with remaining parts taken from reference TRBV30 and TRBJ1-3, reads SQTIHQWPATLVQPVGSPLSLECTVEGTSNPNLYWYRQAAGRGLQLLFYSVGIGQISSEVPQNLSASRPQDRQFILSSKKLLLSDSGFYLCAWSVWAAGNTIYFGEGSWLTVV.

The chain joins TRBV5-6 to TRBJ1-1; D possibly corresponds to TRBD1 (5 bases). This CDR3 is 15 amino acids long. Germline CDR1 and CDR2: SGHDT and YYEEEE. V was clipped by 0 bases and J by 2 bases, with 11 bases between them. The CDR3 protein is CASSLGGYSNTEAFF. The CDR3 bases are TGTGCCAGCAGCTTGGGGGGCTACAGTAACACTGAAGCTTTCTTT.

The CDR3: CASSSGVAGSIGTDTQYF. The CDR3 DNA reads TGTGCCAGCAGCTCTGGGGTAGCCGGGAGTATTGGCACAGATACGCAGTATTTT. The chain joins TRBV11-1 to TRBJ2-3; a weak D match, TRBD2 (6 bases). CDR3 length: 18 amino acids. Germline V gene sequence: CDR1 SGHAT, CDR2 FQDESV (reference sequence). Trimming stripped 4 bases from V and 1 base from J, with 21 bases between.

The rearrangement uses TRBV19 and TRBJ2-7; TRBD1 aligns across 7 bases. The CDR3 length is 15 residues. V dropped 4 bases and J dropped 4; count of bases not matched to a gene: 10. CDR1 and CDR2 from the germline V gene are LNHDA and SQIVND (reference sequence). CDR3 bases: TGTGCCAGTAGTACCCGGGACAGTGCATCTTACGAGCAGTACTTC. It translates to CASSTRDSASYEQYF. Supplemented by reference TRBV19 and TRBJ2-7, the full variable domain reads DGGITQSPKYLFRKEGQNVTLSCEQNLNHDAMYWYRQDPGQGLRLIYYSQIVNDFQKGDIAEGYSVSREKKESFPLTVTSAQKNPTAFYLCASSTRDSASYEQYFGPGTRLTVT.

V and J are TRBV5-1 and TRBJ1-2; D ambiguous. The CDR3 contains 11 residues. V gave up 4 bases and J gave up 8 bases, with 9 bases separating them. The germline V gene encodes CDR1 SGHRS and CDR2 YFSETQ. In DNA, the CDR3 is TGCGCCAGCAGCCCGGGTGGCGGCTACACCTTC. This codes for CASSPGGGYTF.

By its share, this clone is medium-sized (0.01 to 0.1%). This chain uses TRBV30 with TRBJ2-2; 8 bases match TRBD1. CDR3 length equals 16 residues. Losses at the gene ends were 2 bases for V and 4 bases for J; bases not matched to a gene: 9. The germline gives CDR1 GTSNPN, CDR2 SVGIG (reference sequence). The CDR3 is CAWSRNRDRLTGELFF. The DNA for the CDR3 is TGTGCCTGGAGTAGAAACCGGGACAGGCTCACCGGGGAGCTGTTTTTT.

This clone appeared once. The rearrangement uses TRBV9 and TRBJ2-7; 8 nucleotides match TRBD2. After removal of 0 bases from V and 4 bases from J, the junction contained 6 bases not matched to a gene. This CDR3 spans 15 amino acids. Germline V CDR1 and CDR2: SGDLS, YYNGEE. CDR3 amino acids: CASSVGSGGFYEQYF. CDR3 DNA: TGTGCCAGCAGCGTAGGCAGCGGGGGCTTTTACGAGCAGTACTTC.

With regard to this clone: At one end, the junction sequence differs from germline, possibly due to a read error. The chain recombines TRBV30 with TRBJ2-5; 13 bases line up with TRBD2. The CDR3 covers 16 residues. Germline CDR1 and CDR2: GTSNPN and SVGIG (reference sequence). The CDR3 DNA is TGTGCCTGGGGTGTGGGACTAGCGGGGCTTAAAGGGACCCAGTACTTC. Its translation is CAWGVGLAGLKGTQYF.